The 21 T cell receptor beta chains in this list originate from one sample, sequenced in a study of blood T cell repertoires in COVID-19. TCRdb keeps only in-frame clones here, not all; method: immunoSEQ multiplex PCR. The data contain about 210,000 clones, more than 85% of them singletons. The specimen sequenced was peripheral blood. The receptors were sampled from a middle-aged man with acute or convalescent COVID-19.

The chain links TRBV24-1 to TRBJ2-2; 7 positions agree with TRBD2. The CDR3 is made up of 14 amino acids. Unmatched junction bases numbered 6, after V lost 7 bases and J lost 5 bases. Germline V CDR1 and CDR2: KGHDR, SFDVKD. The CDR3 here is CATRGGRGTGELFF. Written as DNA, the CDR3 is TGTGCCACCAGGGGCGGGAGAGGTACCGGGGAGCTGTTTTTT.

The chain uses TRBV7-8 and TRBJ1-6, with TRBD1 matching 9 bases. CDR1 is SGHVS, CDR2 FQNEAQ, per germline. Trimming took 3 bases from V and 3 from J; bases not matched to a gene: 6. This CDR3 comprises 17 residues. The CDR3 nucleotides read TGTGCCAGCAGCTTCACCGGGACAGGGCTCTATAATTCACCCCTCCACTTT. Encoded protein: CASSFTGTGLYNSPLHF.

This chain joins TRBV7-6 and TRBJ2-2; weak D call: TRBD2 (5 bases). The germline V gene encodes CDR1 SGHVS and CDR2 FNYEAQ. Trimming took 0 bases from V and 5 from J, leaving 13 bases between them. CDR3 length: 16 amino acids. This CDR3 reads CASSLAPGLGTGELFF. DNA for the CDR3: TGTGCCAGCAGCTTAGCGCCGGGGTTGGGAACCGGGGAGCTGTTTTTT. The full variable domain, its missing parts supplied by reference TRBV7-6 and TRBJ2-2, is GAGVSQSPRYKVTKRGQDVALRCDPISGHVSLYWYRQALGQGPEFLTYFNYEAQQDKSGLPNDRFSAERPEGSISTLTIQRTEQRDSAMYRCASSLAPGLGTGELFFGEGSRLTVL.

The chain has TRBV7-9 and TRBJ1-2; 9 bases agree with TRBD1. CDR1 is SEHNR, CDR2 FQNEAQ, per germline (reference sequence). The CDR3 is made up of 14 amino acids. J was trimmed by 11 bases and V by 1 base; bases with no gene match: 8. The CDR3 bases are TGTGCCAGCAGCTTAGTGGGACAGGGTGACCTTTACACCTTC. It encodes CASSLVGQGDLYTF.

This clone was seen only once. The chain joins TRBV21-1 to TRBJ2-5; the D call in the table, TRBD1, was not verified against the DNA. TRBV21-1 is given as a pseudogene. The CDR3 is made up of 17 amino acids. CDR3 loop: CASSTYRQLKYQETQYF. The CDR3 DNA reads TGTGCCAGCAGCACCTATCGACAGCTAAAGTACCAAGAGACCCAGTACTTC.

The chain is built from TRBV6-4 and TRBJ2-5, with 8 bases matching TRBD1. In germline, CDR1 is MRHNA, CDR2 SNTAGT. The J segment lost 2 bases and the V segment lost 5 bases, leaving 7 bases of the junction unmatched. The CDR3 is made up of 15 amino acids. This chain's CDR3 is CASSRTGRAQETQYF. In nucleotides, the CDR3 is TGTGCCAGCAGTCGGACAGGGCGGGCACAAGAGACCCAGTACTTC.

V is TRBV4-3 and J is TRBJ1-1; TRBD1 might be the D (5 bases). Germline V lookup: CDR1 LGHNA, CDR2 YSLEER. V was pared by 3 bases and J by 4 bases, with 15 bases between. The length of the CDR3 is 15 residues. In DNA form, the CDR3 reads TGCGCCAGCAGCCAGGGCAGGGACTTTAGCACTGAAGCTTTCTTT. Its translation: CASSQGRDFSTEAFF.

The chain carries TRBV7-9 and TRBJ2-7; 11 nucleotides agree with TRBD1. Germline V gene lookup returns CDR1 SEHNR and CDR2 FQNEAQ (reference sequence). The CDR3 runs to 16 residues. Trimming took 7 bases from V and 2 from J; bases not matched to a gene: 10. The CDR3 region has the DNA TGTGCCAGCACCTCGACCGGGGGACAGGGGGCCTACGAGCAGTACTTC. This translates into CASTSTGGQGAYEQYF.

The chain uses TRBV27 and TRBJ2-1; D is uncertain. V lost 0 bases, J lost 7 bases, and 22 bases lay in between. The CDR3 runs 18 residues. Germline V gives CDR1 MNHEY, CDR2 SMNVEV (reference sequence). In DNA form, the CDR3 reads TGTGCCAGCAGTTTATCCCCGAACGGAGTCGGAAGGCAGAATGAGCAGTTCTTC. It yields the protein CASSLSPNGVGRQNEQFF.

V gene TRBV9 combines with J gene TRBJ1-2; D not certain. Germline V gene data show CDR1 as SGDLS and CDR2 as YYNGEE. This CDR3 comprises 14 residues. The V end was cut by 0 bases, the J end by 6 bases, with 12 bases between. CDR3 bases: TGTGCCAGCAGCGTAGATGCGGGGTTGCATGGCTACACCTTC. It is translated as CASSVDAGLHGYTF.

The chain couples TRBV7-9 to TRBJ2-5; 8 bases line up with TRBD1. The germline V gene has CDR1 SEHNR and CDR2 FQNEAQ (reference sequence). J lost 2 bases, V lost 7 bases, and 15 bases had no gene match. CDR3 length: 17 amino acids. In DNA form, the CDR3 reads TGTGCCAGCAACAGTATGGCTCCGGGACAGGCTCAAGAGACCCAGTACTTC. Amino acids: CASNSMAPGQAQETQYF.

This clone has just one count. The chain couples TRBV7-2 to TRBJ1-3, with D possibly matching TRBD1 (5 bases). Per the germline V gene, CDR1 is SGHTA and CDR2 is FQGNSA. This CDR3 spans 15 amino acids. Trimming stripped 1 base from V and 4 bases from J, with 11 bases between. CDR3 protein: CASSLVAGPGNTIYF. CDR3 DNA: TGTGCCAGCAGCTTAGTGGCAGGGCCCGGAAACACCATATATTTT.

This clone was observed once. J is TRBJ2-1 and V is TRBV3-1 (or the pseudogene TRBV3-2), with 11 bases fitting TRBD2. Germline assignment: CDR1 LGHDT and CDR2 YNNKEL (reference sequence). V gave up 1 base and J gave up 9 bases; unmatched junction bases: 5. This CDR3 has 15 residues. CDR3 protein: CASSQVPGLAGEQFF. Written as DNA, the CDR3 is TGTGCCAGCAGCCAAGTTCCCGGACTAGCGGGTGAGCAGTTCTTC.

In DNA form, the CDR3 reads TGTGCCAGCAGTGAGAGGGACATTTATGGCTACACCTTC. It is translated as CASSERDIYGYTF. This sequence joins TRBV2 and TRBJ1-2; TRBD1 might be the D (6 bases). This CDR3 has 13 residues. The V gene's germline CDR1 is SNHLY and CDR2 FYNNEI. V was cut by 3 bases and J by 5 bases, with 10 bases left in between.

This chain joins TRBV9 and TRBJ1-2; 7 nucleotides agree with TRBD1. Germline V lookup: CDR1 SGDLS, CDR2 YYNGEE. V dropped 0 bases and J dropped 8; count of bases not matched to a gene: 4. The CDR3 covers 13 residues. The CDR3 protein is CASSVEGAGGYTF. CDR3 nucleotides: TGTGCCAGCAGCGTAGAGGGGGCAGGAGGCTACACCTTC.

The chain recombines TRBV7-3 with TRBJ2-1, with 11 positions matching TRBD2. CDR3 size: 15 residues. The germline V gene encodes CDR1 SGHTA and CDR2 FQGTGA. Trimming at V came to 4 bases and at J to 3 bases, leaving 2 bases not matched to a gene. The CDR3 DNA follows: TGTGCCAGCAGCTCTGGGACTAGCGGCTACAATGAGCAGTTCTTC. Amino acid sequence: CASSSGTSGYNEQFF. The full variable domain, its missing parts supplied by reference TRBV7-3 and TRBJ2-1, is GAGVSQTPSNKVTEKGKYVELRCDPISGHTALYWYRQSLGQGPEFLIYFQGTGAADDSGLPNDRFFAVRPEGSVSTLKIQRTERGDSAVYLCASSSGTSGYNEQFFGPGTRLTVL.

The rearrangement links TRBV25-1 to TRBJ1-1; the D gene is possibly TRBD1 (5 bases). Trimming left V 5 bases short and J 7 bases short, with 8 bases between. Germline CDR1 is MGHDK and CDR2 is SYGVNS. The CDR3 has 11 residues. CDR3 in DNA: TGTGCCAGCAGTACAGGTCTTGAAGCTTTCTTT. The encoded protein is CASSTGLEAFF.

V usage is TRBV6-5 and J usage is TRBJ2-1; D is undetermined. Trimming pared 6 bases from V and 5 bases from J, leaving 17 bases between. The CDR3 length is 15 residues. Germline values: CDR1 MNHEY, CDR2 SVGAGI. The DNA for the CDR3 is TGTGCCAGCAGCCACCCGACTTTGACTGACAATGAGCAGTTCTTC. Its translation: CASSHPTLTDNEQFF.

V usage is TRBV5-5 and J usage is TRBJ1-2, with 12 nucleotides matching TRBD1. Per germline, CDR1 SGHKS and CDR2 YYEKEE (reference sequence). Trimming at V came to 0 bases and at J to 8 bases, leaving 11 bases not matched to a gene. This CDR3 contains 17 residues. The CDR3 is CASSLDRDRGQMFGYTF. Here the CDR3 DNA reads TGTGCCAGCAGCTTGGACCGGGACAGGGGGCAGATGTTCGGCTACACCTTC.

The gene calls are TRBV9 and TRBJ2-7; possibly TRBD2 for D (5 bases). The CDR3 consists of 14 residues. Germline V lookup: CDR1 SGDLS, CDR2 YYNGEE. The V end lost 4 bases, the J end lost 7 bases, and 18 bases lay between the germline ends. The CDR3 here is CASSPVLVSAEQYF. The DNA of the CDR3 is TGTGCCAGCAGCCCCGTACTAGTCTCGGCGGAGCAGTACTTC.

The chain uses TRBV5-4 and TRBJ2-3, with 8 nucleotides matching TRBD2. The CDR3 has 18 amino acids. CDR1 and CDR2 (germline): SGHNT, YYREEE (reference sequence). V gave up 1 base and J gave up 2 bases; unmatched junction bases: 12. Here the CDR3 DNA reads TGTGCCAGCAGCTTGACCCTGCGGGGGGCGGGATTCACAGATACGCAGTATTTT. Translating it yields CASSLTLRGAGFTDTQYF.